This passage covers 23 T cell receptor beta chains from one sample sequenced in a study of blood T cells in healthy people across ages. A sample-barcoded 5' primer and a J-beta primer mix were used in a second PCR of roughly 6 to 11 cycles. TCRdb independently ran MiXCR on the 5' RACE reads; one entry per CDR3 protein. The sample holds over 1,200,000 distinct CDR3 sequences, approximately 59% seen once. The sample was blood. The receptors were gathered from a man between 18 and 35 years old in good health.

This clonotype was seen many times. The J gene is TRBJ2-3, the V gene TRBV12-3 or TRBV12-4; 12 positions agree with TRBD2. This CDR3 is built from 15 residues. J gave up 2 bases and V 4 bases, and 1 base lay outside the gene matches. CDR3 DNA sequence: TGTGCCAGCAGTTCTAGCGGGAGGGCCACAGATACGCAGTATTTT. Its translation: CASSSSGRATDTQYF.

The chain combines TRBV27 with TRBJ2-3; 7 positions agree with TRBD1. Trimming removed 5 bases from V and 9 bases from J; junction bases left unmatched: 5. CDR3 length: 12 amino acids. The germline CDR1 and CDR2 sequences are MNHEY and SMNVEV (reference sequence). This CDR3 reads CASSATGVTQYF. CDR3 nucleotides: TGTGCCAGCAGTGCAACAGGGGTGACGCAGTATTTT.

As DNA, the CDR3 is TGTGCCAGCAGCTTGGGTGCGGGGTCCCCCCTCTACAATGAGCAGTTCTTC. This sequence encodes CASSLGAGSPLYNEQFF. This chain links TRBV7-9 with TRBJ2-1, with a possible D match to TRBD2 (6 bases). The CDR3 totals 17 residues. V was clipped by 3 bases and J by 3 bases, with 18 bases between them. Germline CDR1 and CDR2: SEHNR and FQNEAQ (reference sequence).

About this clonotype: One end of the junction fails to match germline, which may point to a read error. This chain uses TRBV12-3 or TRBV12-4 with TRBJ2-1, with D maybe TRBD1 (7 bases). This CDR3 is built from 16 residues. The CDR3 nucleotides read TGTGCCAGCAGTCCTAGGACAGGAGGGTCCTACAATAAGCAGTTCTTC. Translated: CASSPRTGGSYNKQFF.

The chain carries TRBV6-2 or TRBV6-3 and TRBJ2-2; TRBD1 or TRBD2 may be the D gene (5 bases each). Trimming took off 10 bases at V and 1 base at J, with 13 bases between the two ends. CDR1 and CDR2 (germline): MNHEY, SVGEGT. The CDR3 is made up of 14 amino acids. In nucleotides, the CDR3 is TGTGCCAATCATGATGGGGGGAACACCGGGGAGCTGTTTTTT. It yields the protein CANHDGGNTGELFF.

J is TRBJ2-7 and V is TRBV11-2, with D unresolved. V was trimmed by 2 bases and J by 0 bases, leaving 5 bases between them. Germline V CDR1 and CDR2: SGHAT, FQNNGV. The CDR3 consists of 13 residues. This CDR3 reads CASSLMHSYEQYF. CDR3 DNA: TGTGCCAGCAGCTTAATGCACTCCTACGAGCAGTACTTC.

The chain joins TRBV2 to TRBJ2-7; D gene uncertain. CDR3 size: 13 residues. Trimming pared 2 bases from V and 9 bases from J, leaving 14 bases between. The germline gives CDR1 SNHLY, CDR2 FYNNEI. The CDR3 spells CASSERSARGQYF. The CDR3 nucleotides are TGTGCCAGCAGTGAAAGGTCCGCCCGCGGGCAGTACTTC. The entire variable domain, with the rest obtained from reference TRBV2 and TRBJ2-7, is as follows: EPEVTQTPSHQVTQMGQEVILRCVPISNHLYFYWYRQILGQKVEFLVSFYNNEISEKSEIFDDQFSVERPDGSNFTLKIRSTKLEDSAMYFCASSERSARGQYFGPGTRLTVT.

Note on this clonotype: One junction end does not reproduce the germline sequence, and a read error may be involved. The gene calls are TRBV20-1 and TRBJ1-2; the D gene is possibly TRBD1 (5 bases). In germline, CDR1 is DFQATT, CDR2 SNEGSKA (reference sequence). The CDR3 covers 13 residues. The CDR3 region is CSTRAPDSYGYTF. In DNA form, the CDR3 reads TGCAGTACTAGAGCCCCTGACAGCTATGGCTACACCTTC.

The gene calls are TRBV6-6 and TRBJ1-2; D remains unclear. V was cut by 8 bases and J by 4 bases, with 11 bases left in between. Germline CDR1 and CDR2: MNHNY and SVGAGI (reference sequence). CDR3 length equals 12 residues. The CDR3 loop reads CASLDQSYGYTF. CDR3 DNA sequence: TGTGCCAGCCTAGACCAAAGCTATGGCTACACCTTC.

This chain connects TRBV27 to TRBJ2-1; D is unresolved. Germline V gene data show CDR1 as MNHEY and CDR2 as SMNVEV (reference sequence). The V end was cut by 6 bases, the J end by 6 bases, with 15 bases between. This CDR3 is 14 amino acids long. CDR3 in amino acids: CASRRSSSGNEQFF. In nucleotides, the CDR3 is TGTGCCAGCAGGAGGAGTAGTTCAGGCAATGAGCAGTTCTTC.

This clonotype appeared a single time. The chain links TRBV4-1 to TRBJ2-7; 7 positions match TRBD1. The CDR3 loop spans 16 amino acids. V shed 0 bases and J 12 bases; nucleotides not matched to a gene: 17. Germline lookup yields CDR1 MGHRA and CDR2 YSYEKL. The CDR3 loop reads CASSQEYQGVTFRPYF. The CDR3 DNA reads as TGCGCCAGCAGCCAAGAGTACCAGGGGGTAACGTTCCGCCCGTACTTC.

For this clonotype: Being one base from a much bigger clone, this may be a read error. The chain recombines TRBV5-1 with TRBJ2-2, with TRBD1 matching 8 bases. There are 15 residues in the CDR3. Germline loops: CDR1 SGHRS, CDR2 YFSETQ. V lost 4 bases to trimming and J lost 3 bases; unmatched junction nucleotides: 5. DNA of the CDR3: TGCGCCAGCAGCCTCAGGGGGCAGGACACCGGGGAGCTGTTTTTT. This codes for CASSLRGQDTGELFF.

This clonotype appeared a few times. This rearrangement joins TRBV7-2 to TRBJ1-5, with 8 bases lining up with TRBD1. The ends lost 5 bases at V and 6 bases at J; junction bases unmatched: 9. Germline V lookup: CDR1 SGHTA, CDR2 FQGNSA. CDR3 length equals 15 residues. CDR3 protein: CASSPDRGIIQPQHF. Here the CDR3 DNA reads TGTGCCAGCAGCCCCGACAGGGGAATCATTCAGCCCCAGCATTTT.

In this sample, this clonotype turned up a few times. CDR3 bases: TGTGCCAGCAGAGACACCCCCTACCCTCCTAGCACAGATACGCAGTATTTT. Translating gives CASRDTPYPPSTDTQYF. The rearrangement joins TRBV6-1 to TRBJ2-3, with D unresolved. The germline CDR1 and CDR2 sequences are MNHNS and SASEGT. Trimming shortened V by 6 bases and J by 0 bases, and 19 bases separated the two germline ends. This CDR3 contains 17 residues.

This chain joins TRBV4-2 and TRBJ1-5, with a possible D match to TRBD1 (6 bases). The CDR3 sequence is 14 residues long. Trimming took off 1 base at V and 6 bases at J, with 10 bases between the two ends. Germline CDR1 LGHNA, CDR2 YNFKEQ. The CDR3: CASSQALGGQPQHF. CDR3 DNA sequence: TGTGCCAGCAGCCAAGCGCTAGGGGGTCAGCCCCAGCATTTT.

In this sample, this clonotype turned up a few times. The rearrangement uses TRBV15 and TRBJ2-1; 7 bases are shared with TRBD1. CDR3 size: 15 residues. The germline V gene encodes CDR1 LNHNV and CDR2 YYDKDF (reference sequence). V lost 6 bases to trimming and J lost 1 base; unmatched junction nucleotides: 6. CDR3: CATSTRQGSYNEQFF. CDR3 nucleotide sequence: TGTGCCACCAGTACTCGACAGGGTTCCTACAATGAGCAGTTCTTC.

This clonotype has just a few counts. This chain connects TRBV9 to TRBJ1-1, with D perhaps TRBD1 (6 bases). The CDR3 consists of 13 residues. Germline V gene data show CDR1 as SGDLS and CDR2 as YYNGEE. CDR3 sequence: CGALGGSGTEAFF. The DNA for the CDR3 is TGTGGGGCTTTAGGGGGGTCAGGCACTGAAGCTTTCTTT.

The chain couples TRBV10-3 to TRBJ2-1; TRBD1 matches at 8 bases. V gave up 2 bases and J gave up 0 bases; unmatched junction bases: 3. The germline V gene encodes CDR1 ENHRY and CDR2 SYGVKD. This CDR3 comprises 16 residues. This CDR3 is CAISEPQGDSYNEQFF. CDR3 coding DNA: TGTGCCATCAGTGAGCCACAGGGGGACTCCTACAATGAGCAGTTCTTC.

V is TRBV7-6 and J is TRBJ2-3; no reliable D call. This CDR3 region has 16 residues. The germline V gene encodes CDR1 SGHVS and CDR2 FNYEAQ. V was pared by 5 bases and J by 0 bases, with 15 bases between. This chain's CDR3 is CASSQDRSTSTDTQYF. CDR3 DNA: TGTGCCAGCAGCCAAGACCGGTCAACTAGCACAGATACGCAGTATTTT.

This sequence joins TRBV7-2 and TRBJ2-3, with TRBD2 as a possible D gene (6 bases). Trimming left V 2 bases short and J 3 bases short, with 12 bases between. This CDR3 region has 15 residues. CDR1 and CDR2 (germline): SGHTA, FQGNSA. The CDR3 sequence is CASSLSSGETDTQYF. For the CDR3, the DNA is TGTGCCAGCAGCTTATCCTCGGGGGAGACAGATACGCAGTATTTT. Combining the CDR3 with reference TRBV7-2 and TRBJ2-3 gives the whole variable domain GAGVSQSPSNKVTEKGKDVELRCDPISGHTALYWYRQSLGQGLEFLIYFQGNSAPDKSGLPSDRFSAERTGGSVSTLTIQRTQQEDSAVYLCASSLSSGETDTQYFGPGTRLTVL.

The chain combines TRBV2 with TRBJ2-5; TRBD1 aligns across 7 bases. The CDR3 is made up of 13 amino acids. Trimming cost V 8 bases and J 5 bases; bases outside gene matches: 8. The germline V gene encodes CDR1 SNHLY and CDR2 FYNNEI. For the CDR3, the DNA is TGTGCCAGCCAACGACAGGGCCTGGAGACCCAGTACTTC. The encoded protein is CASQRQGLETQYF.

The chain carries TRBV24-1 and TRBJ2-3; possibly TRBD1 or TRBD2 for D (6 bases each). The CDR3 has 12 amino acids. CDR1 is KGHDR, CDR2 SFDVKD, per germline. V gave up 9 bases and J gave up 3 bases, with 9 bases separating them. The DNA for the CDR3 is TGTGCCACCCGCGGGACAACAGATACGCAGTATTTT. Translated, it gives CATRGTTDTQYF.

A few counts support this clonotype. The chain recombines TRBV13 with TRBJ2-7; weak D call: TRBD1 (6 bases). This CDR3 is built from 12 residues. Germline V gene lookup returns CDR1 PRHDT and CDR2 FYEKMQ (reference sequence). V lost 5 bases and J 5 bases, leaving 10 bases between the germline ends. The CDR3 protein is CASSLHRDEQYF. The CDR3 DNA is TGTGCCAGCAGCCTCCACAGGGACGAGCAGTACTTC. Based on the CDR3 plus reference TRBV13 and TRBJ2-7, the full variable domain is AAGVIQSPRHLIKEKRETATLKCYPIPRHDTVYWYQQGPGQDPQFLISFYEKMQSDKGSIPDRFSAQQFSDYHSELNMSSLELGDSALYFCASSLHRDEQYFGPGTRLTVT.